This entry features one T cell receptor (beta chain) sequence. Which cohort a participant joined came from the clinical history participants gave. Two negative PCRs, clearance, or symptom resolution were required of recovered Cohort 3 donors. This sample stems from a study of blood T cell repertoires in COVID-19. In the study overall: Sites across the United States, Italy and Spain contributed samples from acute and convalescent COVID-19.

Authors' analysis steps: Amplification from reference gene primers served as the basis for estimated nucleated cell counts. Sequencing used immunoSEQ multiplex PCR; TCRdb keeps in-frame clones, though not all of them. The DNA gave D and trimming, while V, J and clone size come from that table. The sample consists of about 240,000 clones, around 89% of them appearing once. V lost 0 bases, J lost 8 bases, and 9 bases stayed unmatched. Per the germline V gene, CDR1 is LGHNA and CDR2 is YNFKEQ. This CDR3 is 15 amino acids long. The sequence derives from a man aged 35-49 years who had recovered from COVID-19. Sequencing was carried out using PBMCs or T cells enriched from blood (not recorded which). The chain has TRBV4-2 and TRBJ1-2, with TRBD1 identical over 7 bases. Here the CDR3 reads CASSQDRGRQGGYTF. The CDR3 DNA follows: TGTGCCAGCAGCCAAGATAGGGGGAGACAGGGAGGCTACACCTTC.